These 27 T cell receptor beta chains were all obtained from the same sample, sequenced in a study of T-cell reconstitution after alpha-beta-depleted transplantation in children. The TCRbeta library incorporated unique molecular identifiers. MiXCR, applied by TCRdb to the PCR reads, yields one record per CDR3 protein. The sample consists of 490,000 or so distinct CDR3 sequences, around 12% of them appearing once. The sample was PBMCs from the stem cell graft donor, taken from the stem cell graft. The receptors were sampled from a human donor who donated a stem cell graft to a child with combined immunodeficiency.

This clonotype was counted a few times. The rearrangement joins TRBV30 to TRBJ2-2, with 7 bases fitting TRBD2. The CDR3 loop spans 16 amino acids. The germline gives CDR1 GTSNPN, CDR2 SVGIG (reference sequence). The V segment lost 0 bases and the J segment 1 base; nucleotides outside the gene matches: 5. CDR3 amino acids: CAWSVASGLNTGELFF. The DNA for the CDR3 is TGTGCCTGGAGTGTGGCTAGCGGCTTGAACACCGGGGAGCTGTTTTTT.

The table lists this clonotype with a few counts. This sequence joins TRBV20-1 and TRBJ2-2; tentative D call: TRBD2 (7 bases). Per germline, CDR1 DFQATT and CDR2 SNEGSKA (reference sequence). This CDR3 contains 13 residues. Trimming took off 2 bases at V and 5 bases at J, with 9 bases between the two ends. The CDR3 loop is CSARRGATGELFF. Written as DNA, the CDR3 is TGCAGTGCTAGACGGGGGGCAACCGGGGAGCTGTTTTTT.

CDR3 sequence: CASSRLIAPYEQYF. Written as DNA, the CDR3 is TGTGCCAGCAGCCGACTAATCGCTCCCTACGAGCAGTACTTC. The chain joins TRBV7-8 to TRBJ2-7, with D maybe TRBD2 (5 bases). The V and J ends lost 5 bases and 2 bases respectively, with 13 bases between them. Germline loops: CDR1 SGHVS, CDR2 FQNEAQ. This CDR3 contains 14 residues.

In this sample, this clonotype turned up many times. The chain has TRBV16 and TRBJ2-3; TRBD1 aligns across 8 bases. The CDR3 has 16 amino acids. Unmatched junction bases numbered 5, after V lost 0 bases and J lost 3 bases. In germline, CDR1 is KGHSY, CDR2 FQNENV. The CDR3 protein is CASSQSSTGETDTQYF. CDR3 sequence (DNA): TGTGCCAGCAGCCAATCTTCGACAGGGGAGACAGATACGCAGTATTTT.

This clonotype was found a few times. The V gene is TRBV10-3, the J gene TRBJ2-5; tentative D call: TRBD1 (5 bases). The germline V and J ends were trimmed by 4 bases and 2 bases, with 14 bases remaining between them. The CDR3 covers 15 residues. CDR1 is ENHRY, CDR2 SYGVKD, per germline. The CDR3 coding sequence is TGTGCCATCAGTGGAATTTTAGGGGAACAAGAGACCCAGTACTTC. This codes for CAISGILGEQETQYF.

The CDR3 sequence is CSARDGRAYNEQFF. The CDR3 region has the DNA TGCAGTGCTAGAGATGGGAGGGCCTACAATGAGCAGTTCTTC. The chain combines TRBV20-1 with TRBJ2-1; 7 bases match TRBD2. V lost 0 bases to trimming and J lost 2 bases; unmatched junction nucleotides: 1. CDR3 length: 14 residues. Looked up from germline, CDR1 is DFQATT and CDR2 is SNEGSKA (reference sequence).

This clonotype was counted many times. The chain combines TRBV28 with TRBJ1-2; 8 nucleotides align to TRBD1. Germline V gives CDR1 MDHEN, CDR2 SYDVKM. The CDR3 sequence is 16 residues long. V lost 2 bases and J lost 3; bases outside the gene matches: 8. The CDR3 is CASSLPSAGGYYGYTF. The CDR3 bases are TGTGCCAGCAGTTTACCATCTGCAGGGGGCTACTATGGCTACACCTTC.

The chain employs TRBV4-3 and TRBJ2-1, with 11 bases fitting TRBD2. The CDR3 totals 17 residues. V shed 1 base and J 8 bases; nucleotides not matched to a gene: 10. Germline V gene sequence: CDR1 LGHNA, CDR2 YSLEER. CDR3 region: CASSQAPVAGGPDEQFF. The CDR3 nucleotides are TGCGCCAGCAGCCAAGCCCCGGTAGCGGGAGGGCCGGATGAGCAGTTCTTC.

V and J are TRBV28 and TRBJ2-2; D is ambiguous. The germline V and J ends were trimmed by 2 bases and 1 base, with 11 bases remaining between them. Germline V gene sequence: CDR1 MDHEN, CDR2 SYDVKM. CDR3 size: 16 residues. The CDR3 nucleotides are TGTGCCAGCAGTTTAGGCAGGCCTTGGAACACCGGGGAGCTGTTTTTT. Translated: CASSLGRPWNTGELFF.

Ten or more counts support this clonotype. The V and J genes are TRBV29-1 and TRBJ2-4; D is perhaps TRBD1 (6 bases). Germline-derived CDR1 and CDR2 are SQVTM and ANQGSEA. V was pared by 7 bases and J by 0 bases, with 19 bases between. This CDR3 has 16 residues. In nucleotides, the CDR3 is TGCAGCGCCATACCCCAGGGGATGGCAGCCAAAAACATTCAGTACTTC. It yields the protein CSAIPQGMAAKNIQYF.

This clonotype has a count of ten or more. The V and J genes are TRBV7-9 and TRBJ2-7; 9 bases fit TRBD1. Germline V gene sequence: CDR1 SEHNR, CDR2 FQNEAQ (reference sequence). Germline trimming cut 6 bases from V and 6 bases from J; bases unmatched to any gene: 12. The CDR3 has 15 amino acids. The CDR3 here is CASSSTGGSLSEQYF. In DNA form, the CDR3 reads TGTGCCAGCAGTTCGACAGGGGGATCCCTATCCGAGCAGTACTTC.

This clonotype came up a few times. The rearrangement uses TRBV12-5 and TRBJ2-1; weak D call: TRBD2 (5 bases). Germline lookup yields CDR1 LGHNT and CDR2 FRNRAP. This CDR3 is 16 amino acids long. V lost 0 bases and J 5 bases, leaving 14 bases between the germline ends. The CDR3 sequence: CASGLVLPGSDNEQFF. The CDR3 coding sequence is TGTGCTAGTGGTTTGGTTTTGCCGGGTAGCGACAATGAGCAGTTCTTC. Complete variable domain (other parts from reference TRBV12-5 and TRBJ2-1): DARVTQTPRHKVTEMGQEVTMRCQPILGHNTVFWYRQTMMQGLELLAYFRNRAPLDDSGMPKDRFSAEMPDATLATLKIQPSEPRDSAVYFCASGLVLPGSDNEQFFGPGTRLTVL.

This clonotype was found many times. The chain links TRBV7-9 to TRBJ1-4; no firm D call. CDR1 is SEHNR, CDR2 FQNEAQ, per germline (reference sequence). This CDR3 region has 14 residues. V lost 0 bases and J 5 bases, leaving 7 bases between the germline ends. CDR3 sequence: CASSLAAGNEKLFF. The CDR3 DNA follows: TGTGCCAGCAGCTTAGCTGCTGGGAATGAAAAACTGTTTTTT.

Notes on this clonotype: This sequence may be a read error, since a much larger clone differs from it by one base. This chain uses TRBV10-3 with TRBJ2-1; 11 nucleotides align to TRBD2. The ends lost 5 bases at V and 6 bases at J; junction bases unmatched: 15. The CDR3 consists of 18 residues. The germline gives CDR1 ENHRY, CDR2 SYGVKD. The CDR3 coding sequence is TGTGCCATCAGTTGGGGCGGGCTAGCGGGAGGTTTGATCAATGAGCAGTTCTTC. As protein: CAISWGGLAGGLINEQFF.

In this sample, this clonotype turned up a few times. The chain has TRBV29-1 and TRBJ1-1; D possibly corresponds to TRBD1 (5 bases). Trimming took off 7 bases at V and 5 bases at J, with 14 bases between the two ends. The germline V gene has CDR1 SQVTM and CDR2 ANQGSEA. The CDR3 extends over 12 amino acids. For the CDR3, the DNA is TGCAGCGGAAAGGACGGGGGTACTGAAGCTTTCTTT. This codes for CSGKDGGTEAFF.

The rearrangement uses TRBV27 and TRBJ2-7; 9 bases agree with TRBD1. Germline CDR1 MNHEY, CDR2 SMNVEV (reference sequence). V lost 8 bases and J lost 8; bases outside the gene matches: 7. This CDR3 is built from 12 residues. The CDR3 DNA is TGTGCCAGCCGGACAGGGGCGAACAAGCAGTACTTC. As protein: CASRTGANKQYF.

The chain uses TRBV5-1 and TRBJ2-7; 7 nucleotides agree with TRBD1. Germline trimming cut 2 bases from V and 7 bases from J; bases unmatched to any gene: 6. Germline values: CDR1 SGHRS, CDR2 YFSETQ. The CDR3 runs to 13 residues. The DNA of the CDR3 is TGCGCCAGCAGCTTTGGTAAGGGGGCAGAGCAGTACTTC. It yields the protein CASSFGKGAEQYF.

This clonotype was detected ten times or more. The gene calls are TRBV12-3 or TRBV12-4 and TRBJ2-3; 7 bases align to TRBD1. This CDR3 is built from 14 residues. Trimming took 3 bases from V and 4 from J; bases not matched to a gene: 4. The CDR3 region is CASSLTGWSDTQYF. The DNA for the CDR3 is TGTGCCAGCAGTTTGACAGGGTGGTCAGATACGCAGTATTTT.

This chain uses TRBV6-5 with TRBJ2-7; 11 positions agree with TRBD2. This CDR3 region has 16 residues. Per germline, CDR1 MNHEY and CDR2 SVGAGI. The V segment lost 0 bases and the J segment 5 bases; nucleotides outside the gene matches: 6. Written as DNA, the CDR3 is TGTGCCAGCAGTTACTCGTATCTAGCGGGAGGAAACGAGCAGTACTTC. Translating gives CASSYSYLAGGNEQYF.

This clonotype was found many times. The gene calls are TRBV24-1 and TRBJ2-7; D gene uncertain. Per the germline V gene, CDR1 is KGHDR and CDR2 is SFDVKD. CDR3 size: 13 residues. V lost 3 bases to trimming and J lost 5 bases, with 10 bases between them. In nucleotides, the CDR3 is TGTGCCACCAGTGATGGGTACTACGACGAGCAGTACTTC. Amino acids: CATSDGYYDEQYF.

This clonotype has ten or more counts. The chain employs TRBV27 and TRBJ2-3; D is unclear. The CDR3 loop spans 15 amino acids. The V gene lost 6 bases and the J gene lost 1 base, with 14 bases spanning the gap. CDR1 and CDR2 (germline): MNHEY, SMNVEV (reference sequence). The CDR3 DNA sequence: TGTGCCAGCAGCTCTTTGTTAATGGGCACAGATACGCAGTATTTT. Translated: CASSSLLMGTDTQYF.

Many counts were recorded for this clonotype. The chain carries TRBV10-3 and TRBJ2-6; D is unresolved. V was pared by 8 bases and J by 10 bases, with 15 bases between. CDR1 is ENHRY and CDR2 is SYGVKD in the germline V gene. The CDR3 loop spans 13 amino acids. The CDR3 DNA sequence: TGTGCCATCCGACCGACCCCCCAAAACGTCCTGACTTTC. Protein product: CAIRPTPQNVLTF.

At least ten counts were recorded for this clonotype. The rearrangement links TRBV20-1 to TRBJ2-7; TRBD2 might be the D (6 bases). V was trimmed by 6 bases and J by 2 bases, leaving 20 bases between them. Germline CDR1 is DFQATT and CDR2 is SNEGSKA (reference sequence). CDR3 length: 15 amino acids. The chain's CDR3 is CSAGAGGSITYEQYF. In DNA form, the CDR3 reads TGCAGTGCCGGCGCCGGGGGAAGCATAACCTACGAGCAGTACTTC.

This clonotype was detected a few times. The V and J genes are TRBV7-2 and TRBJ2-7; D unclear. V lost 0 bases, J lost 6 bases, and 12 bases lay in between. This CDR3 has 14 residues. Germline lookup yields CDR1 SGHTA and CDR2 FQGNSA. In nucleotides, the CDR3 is TGTGCCAGCAGCTTAGCATTTCAGGTCCGCGAGCAGTACTTC. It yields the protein CASSLAFQVREQYF. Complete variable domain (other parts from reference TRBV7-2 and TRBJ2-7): GAGVSQSPSNKVTEKGKDVELRCDPISGHTALYWYRQSLGQGLEFLIYFQGNSAPDKSGLPSDRFSAERTGGSVSTLTIQRTQQEDSAVYLCASSLAFQVREQYFGPGTRLTVT.

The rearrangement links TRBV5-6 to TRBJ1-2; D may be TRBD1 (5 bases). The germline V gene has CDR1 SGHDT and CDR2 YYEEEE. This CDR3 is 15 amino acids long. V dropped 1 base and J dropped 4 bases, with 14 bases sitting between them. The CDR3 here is CASSLFAGRGYGYTF. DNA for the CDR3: TGTGCCAGCAGCTTGTTCGCAGGGAGGGGCTATGGCTACACCTTC.

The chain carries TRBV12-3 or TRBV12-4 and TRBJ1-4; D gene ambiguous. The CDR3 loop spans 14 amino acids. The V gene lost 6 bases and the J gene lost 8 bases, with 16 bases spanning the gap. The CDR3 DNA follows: TGTGCCAGCAGCCTGGCCAACCGGAAGGAAAAACTGTTTTTT. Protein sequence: CASSLANRKEKLFF.

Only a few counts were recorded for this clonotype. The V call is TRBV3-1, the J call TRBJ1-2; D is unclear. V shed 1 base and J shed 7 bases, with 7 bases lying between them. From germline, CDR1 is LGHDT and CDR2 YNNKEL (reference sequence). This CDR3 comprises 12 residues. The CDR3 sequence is CASSQGPVGYTF. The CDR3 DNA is TGTGCCAGCAGCCAAGGGCCGGTTGGCTACACCTTC.